Listed below are T cell receptor beta chains from one sample, sequenced in a study of TIL therapy for anti-PD-1-resistant metastatic lung cancer. Sequencing used immunoSEQ multiplex PCR; TCRdb keeps in-frame clones, though not all of them. This sample has some 60,000 clones, with less than 75% found just once. The sample in question was blood, obtained at baseline. These TCRs come from a person aged 25-85 years with non-small cell lung cancer. Both conserved end residues are trimmed from each CDR3. Not every row has a clone size; where given, it reads once, few, many or a size class.

-	TRBV7-2	TRBJ2-1	ASSPRTSGGRVGEQF
-	TRBV7-9	TRBJ2-1	ASSLGGRGNEQF
-	TRBV5-8	TRBJ2-1	ASSLGLASSNEQF
few	TRBV18	TRBJ1-1	ASSPIHVENTEAF
-	TRBV11-2	TRBJ1-5	ASSPRRIQPQH
-	TRBV7-8	TRBJ2-3	ASKGTGGADTQY
few	TRBV5-5	TRBJ2-5	ASSLTAETQY
-	TRBV10-3	TRBJ2-1	AISAYSSGPNNEQF
-	TRBV11-2	TRBJ1-5	ASSLSEAQPQH
-	TRBV19	TRBJ1-2	ASSPSIYGYT
-	TRBV4-2	TRBJ2-5	ASSRQEIQETQY
-	TRBV7-9	TRBJ2-1	ASSLGRGPMDNEQF
-	TRBV7-9	TRBJ1-5	ASSGDRWGDQPQH
once	TRBV28	TRBJ1-6	ASSSDRVIHSPLH
-	TRBV6-4	TRBJ2-2	ASSDGRHRPGELF
-	TRBV2	TRBJ2-5	ASSGQAGAPFQY
-	TRBV2	TRBJ1-3	ASLSGNTIY
-	TRBV5-4	TRBJ2-7	ASSSTGATYEQY
-	TRBV7-2	TRBJ1-4	ASSPGQPNEKLF
few	TRBV6-1	TRBJ1-2	ASSGRGAYGYT
-	TRBV19	TRBJ2-3	ASSTYPRGTDTQY
-	TRBV11-2	TRBJ2-3	ASSLILGWTSPDTQY
few	TRBV18	TRBJ2-7	ASSPGLGGRANEQY
few	TRBV11-2	TRBJ2-7	ASSLGAATYEQY
few	TRBV2	TRBJ1-2	ASSPDRGNGYT
few	TRBV27	TRBJ2-6	ASSPWGGANVLT
-	TRBV11-2	TRBJ1-2	ASSLDTTGKITYGYT
-	TRBV6-6	TRBJ2-5	ASSWGGETQY
-	TRBV11-3	TRBJ2-2	ASSSLWGQGPTRAGELF
-	TRBV2	TRBJ2-2	ASEGLAGVTGELF
-	TRBV4-1	TRBJ1-2	ASSQDRGRDYGYT
-	TRBV12-5	TRBJ2-5	ASGRDGLDSETQY
-	TRBV9	TRBJ2-7	ASSVAQGAYEQY
-	TRBV7-9	TRBJ1-2	ASSLGGTYGYT
-	TRBV7-9	TRBJ1-6	ASSLGPGRSSPLH
-	TRBV19	TRBJ2-5	ASSLGQGVQETQY
-	TRBV9	TRBJ2-1	ASSPTSSGIFGEQF
-	TRBV18	TRBJ2-7	ASSPTGGYEQY
-	TRBV10-2	TRBJ1-1	ASWRQGKDTEAF
-	TRBV27	TRBJ2-7	ASSLPGAKDYEQY
-	TRBV5-1	TRBJ2-1	ASSLGMFDEQF
-	TRBV15	TRBJ2-6	ATSFPLRDRSRSGANVLT
once	TRBV7-3	TRBJ2-1	ASSLSGSSYNEQF
many	TRBV5-1	TRBJ2-1	ASSLFRNNEQF
-	TRBV2	TRBJ2-1	ASSDPGYEQF